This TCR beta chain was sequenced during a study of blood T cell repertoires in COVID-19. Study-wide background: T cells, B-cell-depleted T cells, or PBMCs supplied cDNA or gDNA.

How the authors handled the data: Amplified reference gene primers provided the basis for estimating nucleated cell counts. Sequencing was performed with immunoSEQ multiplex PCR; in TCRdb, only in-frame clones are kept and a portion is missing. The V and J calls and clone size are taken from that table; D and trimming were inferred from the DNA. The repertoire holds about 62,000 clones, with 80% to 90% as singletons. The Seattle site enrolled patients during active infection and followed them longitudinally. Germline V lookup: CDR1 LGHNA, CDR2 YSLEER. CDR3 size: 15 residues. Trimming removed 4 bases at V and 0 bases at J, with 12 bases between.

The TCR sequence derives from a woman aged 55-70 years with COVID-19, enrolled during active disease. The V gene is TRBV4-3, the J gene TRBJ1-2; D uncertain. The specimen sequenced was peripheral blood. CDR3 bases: TGCGCCAGCAGCCCATCGGGAGCTACTAACTATGGCTACACCTTC. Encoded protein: CASSPSGATNYGYTF.